Shown below are 27 T cell receptor beta chains from a single sample sequenced in a study of monozygotic twins with inflammatory bowel disease. One entry per CDR3 protein, without DNA, is what TCRdb gives after re-calling the 5' RACE reads. The sample has 440,000 or so distinct CDR3 sequences. Sequencing was carried out using blood. All receptors derive from a human donor with ulcerative colitis or Crohn's disease, or a healthy co-twin of an affected twin (not recorded which).

This chain's CDR3 is CASTATGLVDGYTF. The genes are TRBV5-1 and TRBJ1-2; the TRBD1 assignment by TCRdb is unverifiable without DNA. The CDR3 runs 14 residues. From germline, CDR1 is SGHRS and CDR2 YFSETQ.

The V gene is TRBV6-1, the J gene TRBJ1-2; TCRdb picks TRBD1, but there is no DNA to check that call. CDR1 is MNHNS, CDR2 SASEGT, per germline. This CDR3 has 15 amino acids. CDR3 sequence: CASRDARTGLDGYTF.

V gene TRBV6-1 combines with J gene TRBJ2-5; TCRdb lists TRBD1, though no DNA is available to test this call. CDR3 length: 15 amino acids. Germline V gene sequence: CDR1 MNHNS, CDR2 SASEGT. CDR3 amino acids: CASNNPGQGEETQYF.

V and J are TRBV5-1 and TRBJ2-2; the D call of TRBD2 rests on TCRdb alone, since no DNA is present to check it. CDR1 and CDR2 (germline): SGHRS, YFSETQ. This CDR3 has 16 amino acids. The CDR3: CASSRIAGVGPGELFF.

This chain links TRBV20-1 with TRBJ1-6; TCRdb reports TRBD1, a call that lacks DNA to check it against. The CDR3 totals 17 residues. Germline CDR1 and CDR2: DFQATT and SNEGSKA (reference sequence). The CDR3 loop reads CSARDLRAGTVNSPLHF.

This sequence joins TRBV12-3 or TRBV12-4 and TRBJ2-5; TCRdb names TRBD1, which stays unverified in the absence of DNA. This CDR3 comprises 12 residues. The CDR3 sequence: CASSPEGRTQYF.

The J gene is TRBJ1-1, the V gene TRBV27; TCRdb indicates TRBD1, and absent DNA this call remains unverified. CDR1 is MNHEY and CDR2 is SMNVEV in the germline V gene (reference sequence). CDR3 size: 16 residues. The CDR3 region is CASSAEPDLLNTEAFF.

The chain combines TRBV29-1 with TRBJ1-1; the TRBD1 assignment by TCRdb is unverifiable without DNA. Per the germline V gene, CDR1 is SQVTM and CDR2 is ANQGSEA. This CDR3 is built from 14 residues. The chain's CDR3 is CSGLTGRGDGEAFF.

The chain joins TRBV20-1 to TRBJ2-5. This CDR3 is built from 12 residues. Germline V gene lookup returns CDR1 DFQATT and CDR2 SNEGSKA (reference sequence). CDR3 residues: CSAGWEQETQYF.

The chain combines TRBV18 with TRBJ1-1. Germline V gene lookup returns CDR1 KGHSH and CDR2 LQKENI. The CDR3 runs 14 residues. Here the CDR3 reads CASSPREGSAEAFF.

The gene calls are TRBV6-4 and TRBJ2-3; TCRdb's D gene call, TRBD1, goes unchecked for lack of DNA. Germline CDR1 is MRHNA and CDR2 is SNTAGT. CDR3 length equals 13 residues. The chain's CDR3 is CASSDRARDTQYF.

This chain connects TRBV3-1 to TRBJ1-2; TCRdb outputs TRBD1, but without DNA this stays unchecked. This CDR3 contains 13 residues. Germline V gene data show CDR1 as LGHDT and CDR2 as YNNKEL (reference sequence). CDR3: CASSPTENYGYTF. The full variable domain, rest sourced from reference TRBV3-1 and TRBJ1-2, is DTAVSQTPKYLVTQMGNDKSIKCEQNLGHDTMYWYKQDSKKFLKIMFSYNNKELIINETVPNRFSPKSPDKAHLNLHINSLELGDSAVYFCASSPTENYGYTFGSGTRLTVV.

V gene TRBV5-1 combines with J gene TRBJ2-3. Germline CDR1 SGHRS, CDR2 YFSETQ. This CDR3 spans 16 amino acids. The CDR3 reads CASSLVLAGRTDTQYF. The full variable domain, its missing parts supplied by reference TRBV5-1 and TRBJ2-3, is KAGVTQTPRYLIKTRGQQVTLSCSPISGHRSVSWYQQTPGQGLQFLFEYFSETQRNKGNFPGRFSGRQFSNSRSEMNVSTLELGDSALYLCASSLVLAGRTDTQYFGPGTRLTVL.

The rearrangement uses TRBV5-1 and TRBJ2-7; the TCRdb call, TRBD2, lacks DNA for checking. The CDR3 consists of 15 residues. Germline V gene sequence: CDR1 SGHRS, CDR2 YFSETQ. The CDR3 reads CASSLVLAGNYEQYF.

The chain links TRBV3-1 to TRBJ1-2; lacking DNA, the TRBD1 call made by TCRdb goes unchecked. Germline assignment: CDR1 LGHDT and CDR2 YNNKEL (reference sequence). The CDR3 has 15 amino acids. The CDR3: CASSYGTGTNYGYTF.

The chain recombines TRBV2 with TRBJ2-6. The V gene's germline CDR1 is SNHLY and CDR2 FYNNEI. The CDR3 runs to 19 residues. This CDR3 is CASSEQQATRNTGANVLTF.

The chain carries TRBV20-1 and TRBJ1-2; TCRdb selects TRBD1, and the lack of DNA leaves this call unchecked. The CDR3 length is 13 residues. Germline values: CDR1 DFQATT, CDR2 SNEGSKA (reference sequence). The CDR3 sequence is CSVPQLGRDGYTF.

This chain connects TRBV5-4 to TRBJ2-1; the D call of TRBD2 rests on TCRdb alone, since no DNA is present to check it. In germline, CDR1 is SGHNT, CDR2 YYREEE (reference sequence). The CDR3 spans 17 residues. The CDR3 sequence: CASSLGTSGRTYNEQFF.

The chain uses TRBV20-1 and TRBJ2-1; TCRdb lists TRBD2, though no DNA is available to test this call. Per germline, CDR1 DFQATT and CDR2 SNEGSKA (reference sequence). This CDR3 contains 15 residues. The CDR3 protein is CSGTVPSGIPNEQFF.

The CDR3: CASSSLAEKTGELFF. The chain has TRBV7-9 and TRBJ2-2; the D call of TRBD2 rests on TCRdb alone, since no DNA is present to check it. This CDR3 has 15 residues. Germline V CDR1 and CDR2: SEHNR, FQNEAQ (reference sequence).

J is TRBJ1-6 and V is TRBV7-9; with no DNA, the TCRdb D assignment of TRBD1 cannot be verified. Per germline, CDR1 SEHNR and CDR2 FQNEAQ (reference sequence). This CDR3 comprises 16 residues. CDR3: CASSSGQGAYNSPLHF.

V is TRBV11-2 and J is TRBJ2-2. The CDR3 runs 19 residues. The V gene's germline CDR1 is SGHAT and CDR2 FQNNGV. CDR3 sequence reads: CASSLGWVHPSANTGELFF.

The V and J genes are TRBV4-1 and TRBJ1-1. This CDR3 is 14 amino acids long. Germline-derived CDR1 and CDR2 are MGHRA and YSYEKL. CDR3 sequence: CASSQADGNTEAFF.

This sequence joins TRBV19 and TRBJ1-3. CDR1 is LNHDA and CDR2 is SQIVND in the germline V gene (reference sequence). The CDR3 runs 15 residues. The CDR3 reads CASTEASRSGNTIYF.

The chain has TRBV10-3 and TRBJ1-1. This CDR3 contains 15 residues. Germline V gene lookup returns CDR1 ENHRY and CDR2 SYGVKD. CDR3 sequence reads: CAISEYGVANTEAFF.

The chain joins TRBV5-1 to TRBJ2-1; TCRdb names TRBD2, which stays unverified in the absence of DNA. The CDR3 spans 15 residues. Germline loops: CDR1 SGHRS, CDR2 YFSETQ. CDR3: CASSLEGTFLDEQFF. Full variable domain (outside the CDR3, taken from reference TRBV5-1 and TRBJ2-1): KAGVTQTPRYLIKTRGQQVTLSCSPISGHRSVSWYQQTPGQGLQFLFEYFSETQRNKGNFPGRFSGRQFSNSRSEMNVSTLELGDSALYLCASSLEGTFLDEQFFGPGTRLTVL.

This chain links TRBV3-1 with TRBJ1-6; absent DNA, TCRdb's TRBD1 call cannot be checked. Germline loops: CDR1 LGHDT, CDR2 YNNKEL (reference sequence). The CDR3 runs 14 residues. CDR3 in amino acids: CASSQDPGWSTLHF.